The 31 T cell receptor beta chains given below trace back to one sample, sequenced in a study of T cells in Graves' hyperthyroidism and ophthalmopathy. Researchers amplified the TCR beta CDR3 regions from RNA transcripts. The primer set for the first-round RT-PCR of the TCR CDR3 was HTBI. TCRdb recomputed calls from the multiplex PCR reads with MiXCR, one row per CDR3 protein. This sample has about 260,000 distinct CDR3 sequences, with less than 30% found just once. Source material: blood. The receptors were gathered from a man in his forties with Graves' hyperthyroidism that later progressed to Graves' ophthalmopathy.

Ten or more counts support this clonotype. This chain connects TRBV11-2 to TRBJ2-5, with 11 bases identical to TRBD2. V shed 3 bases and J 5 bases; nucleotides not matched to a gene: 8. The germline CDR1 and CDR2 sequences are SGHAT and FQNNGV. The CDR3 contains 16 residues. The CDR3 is CASSLFTSGSGETQYF. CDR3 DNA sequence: TGTGCCAGCAGCTTGTTTACTAGCGGGAGCGGGGAGACCCAGTACTTC.

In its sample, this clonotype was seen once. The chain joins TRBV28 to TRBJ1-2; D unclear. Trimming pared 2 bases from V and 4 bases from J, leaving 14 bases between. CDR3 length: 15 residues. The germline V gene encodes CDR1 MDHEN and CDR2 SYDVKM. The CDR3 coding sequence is TGTGCCAGCAGTTTAATGCCAGGACCCTCCTATGGCTACACCTTC. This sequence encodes CASSLMPGPSYGYTF.

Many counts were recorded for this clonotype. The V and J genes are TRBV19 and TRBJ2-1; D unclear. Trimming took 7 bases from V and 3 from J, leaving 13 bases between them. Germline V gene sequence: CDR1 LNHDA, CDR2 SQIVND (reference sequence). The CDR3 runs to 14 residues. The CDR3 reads CASNPQDHYNEQFF. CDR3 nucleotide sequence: TGTGCCAGTAATCCTCAGGACCACTACAATGAGCAGTTCTTC.

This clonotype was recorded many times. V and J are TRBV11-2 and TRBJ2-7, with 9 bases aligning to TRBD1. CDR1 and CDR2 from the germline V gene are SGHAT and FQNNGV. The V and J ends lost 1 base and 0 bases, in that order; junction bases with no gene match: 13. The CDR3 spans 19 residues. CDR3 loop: CASSLGDGGGQGRSYEQYF. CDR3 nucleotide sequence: TGTGCCAGCAGCTTAGGCGATGGAGGGGGACAGGGCCGCTCCTACGAGCAGTACTTC.

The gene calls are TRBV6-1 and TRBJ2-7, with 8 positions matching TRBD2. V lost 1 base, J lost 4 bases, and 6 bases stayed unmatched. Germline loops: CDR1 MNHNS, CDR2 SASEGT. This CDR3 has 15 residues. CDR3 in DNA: TGTGCCAGCAGTGAAGGGAGCGGGAGTTCTTACGAGCAGTACTTC. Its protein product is CASSEGSGSSYEQYF.

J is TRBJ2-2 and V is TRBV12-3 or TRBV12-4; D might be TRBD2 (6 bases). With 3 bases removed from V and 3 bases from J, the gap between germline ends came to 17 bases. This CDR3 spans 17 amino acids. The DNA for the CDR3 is TGTGCCAGCAGTTTCGGGTCTTCGGGAGTTTACACCGGGGAGCTGTTTTTT. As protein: CASSFGSSGVYTGELFF.

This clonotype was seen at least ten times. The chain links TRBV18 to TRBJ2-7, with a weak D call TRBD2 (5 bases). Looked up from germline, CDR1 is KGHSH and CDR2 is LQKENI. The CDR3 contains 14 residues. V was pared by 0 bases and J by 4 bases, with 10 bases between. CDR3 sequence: CASSPPGSGYEQYF. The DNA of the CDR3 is TGTGCCAGCTCACCACCAGGGTCGGGGTACGAGCAGTACTTC.

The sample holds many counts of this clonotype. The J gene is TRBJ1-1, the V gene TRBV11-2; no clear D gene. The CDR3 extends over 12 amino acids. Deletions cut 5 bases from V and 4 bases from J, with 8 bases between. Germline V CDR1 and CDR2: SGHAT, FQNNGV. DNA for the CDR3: TGTGCCAGCAGCCGCGGAAGCACTGAAGCTTTCTTT. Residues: CASSRGSTEAFF.

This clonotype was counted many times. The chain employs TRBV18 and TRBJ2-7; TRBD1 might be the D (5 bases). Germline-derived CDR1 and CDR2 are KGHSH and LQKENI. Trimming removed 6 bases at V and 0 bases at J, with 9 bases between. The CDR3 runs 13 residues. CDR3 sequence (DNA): TGTGCCAGCTCCCAGGGAAGCTCCTACGAGCAGTACTTC. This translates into CASSQGSSYEQYF.

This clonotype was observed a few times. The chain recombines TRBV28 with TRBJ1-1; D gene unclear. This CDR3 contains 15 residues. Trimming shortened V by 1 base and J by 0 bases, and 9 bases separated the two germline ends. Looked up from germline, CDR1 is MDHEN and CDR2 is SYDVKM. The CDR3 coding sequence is TGTGCCAGCAGTTTATCTGGCACCTTGAACACTGAAGCTTTCTTT. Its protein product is CASSLSGTLNTEAFF.

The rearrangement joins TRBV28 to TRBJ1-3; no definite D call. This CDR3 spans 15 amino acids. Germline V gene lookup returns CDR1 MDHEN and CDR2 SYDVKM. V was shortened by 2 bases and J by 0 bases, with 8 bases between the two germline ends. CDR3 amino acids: CASSLARNSGNTIYF. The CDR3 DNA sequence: TGTGCCAGCAGTTTAGCCAGGAACTCTGGAAACACCATATATTTT.

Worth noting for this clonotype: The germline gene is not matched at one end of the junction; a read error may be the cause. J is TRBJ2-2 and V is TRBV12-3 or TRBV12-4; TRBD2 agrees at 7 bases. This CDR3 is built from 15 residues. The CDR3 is CASSPVGGNTGELSF. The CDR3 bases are TGTGCCAGCAGCCCGGTCGGGGGGAACACCGGGGAGCTGTCTTTT.

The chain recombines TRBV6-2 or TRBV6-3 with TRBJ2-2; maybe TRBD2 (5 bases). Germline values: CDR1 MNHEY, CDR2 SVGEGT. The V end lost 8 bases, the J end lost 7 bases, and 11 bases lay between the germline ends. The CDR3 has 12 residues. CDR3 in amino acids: CASEVEGGELFF. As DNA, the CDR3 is TGTGCCAGCGAAGTTGAGGGCGGGGAGCTGTTTTTT.

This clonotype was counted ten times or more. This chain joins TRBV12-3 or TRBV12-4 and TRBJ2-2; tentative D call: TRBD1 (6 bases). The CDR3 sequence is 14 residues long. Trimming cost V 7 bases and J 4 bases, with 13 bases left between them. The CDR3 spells CASNKRGGTGELFF. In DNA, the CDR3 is TGTGCCAGCAATAAACGAGGGGGCACCGGGGAGCTGTTTTTT.

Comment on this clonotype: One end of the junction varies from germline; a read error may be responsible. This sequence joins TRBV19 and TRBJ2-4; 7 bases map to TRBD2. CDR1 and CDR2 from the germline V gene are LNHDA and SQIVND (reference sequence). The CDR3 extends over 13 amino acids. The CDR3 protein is CASSREARNIQYF. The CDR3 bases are TGTGCCAGTAGCCGGGAGGCCAGAAACATTCAGTACTTC.

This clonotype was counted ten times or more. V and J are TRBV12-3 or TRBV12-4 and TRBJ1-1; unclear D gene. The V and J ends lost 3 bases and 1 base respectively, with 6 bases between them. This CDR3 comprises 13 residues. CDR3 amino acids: CASSFGENTEAFF. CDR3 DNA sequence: TGTGCCAGCAGTTTCGGAGAGAACACTGAAGCTTTCTTT.

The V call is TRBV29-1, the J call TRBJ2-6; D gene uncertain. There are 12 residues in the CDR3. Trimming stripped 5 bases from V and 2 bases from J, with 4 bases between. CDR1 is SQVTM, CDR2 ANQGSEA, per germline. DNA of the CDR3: TGCAGCGTTCAGGCTGGGGCCAACGTCCTGACTTTC. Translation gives CSVQAGANVLTF.

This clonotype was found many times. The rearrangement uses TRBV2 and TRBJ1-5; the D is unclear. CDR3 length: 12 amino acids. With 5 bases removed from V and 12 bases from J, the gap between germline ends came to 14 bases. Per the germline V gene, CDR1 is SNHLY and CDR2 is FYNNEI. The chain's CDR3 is CASSNQEKVQHF. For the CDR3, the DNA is TGTGCCAGCAGTAACCAGGAGAAGGTCCAGCATTTT.

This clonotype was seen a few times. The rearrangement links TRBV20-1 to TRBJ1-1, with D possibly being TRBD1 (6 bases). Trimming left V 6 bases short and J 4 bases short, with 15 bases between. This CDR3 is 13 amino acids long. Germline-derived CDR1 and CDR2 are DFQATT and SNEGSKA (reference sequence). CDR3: CSAAGAGPTEAFF. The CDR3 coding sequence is TGCAGTGCAGCGGGGGCAGGGCCCACTGAAGCTTTCTTT.

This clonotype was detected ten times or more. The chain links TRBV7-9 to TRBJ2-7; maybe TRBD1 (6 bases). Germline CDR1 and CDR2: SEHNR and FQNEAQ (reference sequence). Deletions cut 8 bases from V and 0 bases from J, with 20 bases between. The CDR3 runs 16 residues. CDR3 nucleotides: TGTGCCAGCGGCCGAACGGGGACAACGCGCTCCTACGAGCAGTACTTC. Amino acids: CASGRTGTTRSYEQYF.

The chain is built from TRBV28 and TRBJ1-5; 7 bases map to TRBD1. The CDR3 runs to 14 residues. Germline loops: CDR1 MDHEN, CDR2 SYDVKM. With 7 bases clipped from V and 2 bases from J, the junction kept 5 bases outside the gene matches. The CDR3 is CASNPGGGNQPQHF. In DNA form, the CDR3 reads TGTGCCAGCAACCCAGGGGGGGGCAATCAGCCCCAGCATTTT.

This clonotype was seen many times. The CDR3 region is CASSQGQGGNQPQHF. CDR3 nucleotides: TGTGCCAGCAGCCAAGGACAGGGAGGGAATCAGCCCCAGCATTTT. The chain is built from TRBV12-3 or TRBV12-4 and TRBJ1-5; TRBD1 matches 8 bases. The CDR3 is 15 residues long. The J segment lost 4 bases and the V segment lost 6 bases, leaving 8 bases of the junction unmatched.

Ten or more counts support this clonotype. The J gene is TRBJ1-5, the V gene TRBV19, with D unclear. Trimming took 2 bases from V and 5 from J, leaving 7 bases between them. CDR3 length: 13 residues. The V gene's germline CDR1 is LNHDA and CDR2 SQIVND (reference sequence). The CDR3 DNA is TGTGCCAGTAGTATACGGGCCGATCAGCCCCAGCATTTT. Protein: CASSIRADQPQHF. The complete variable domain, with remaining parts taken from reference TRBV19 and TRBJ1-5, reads DGGITQSPKYLFRKEGQNVTLSCEQNLNHDAMYWYRQDPGQGLRLIYYSQIVNDFQKGDIAEGYSVSREKKESFPLTVTSAQKNPTAFYLCASSIRADQPQHFGDGTRLSIL.

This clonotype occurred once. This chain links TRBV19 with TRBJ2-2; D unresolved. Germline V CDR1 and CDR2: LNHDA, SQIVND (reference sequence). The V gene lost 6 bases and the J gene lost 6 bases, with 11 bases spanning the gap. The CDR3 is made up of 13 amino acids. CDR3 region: CASRDRTAGELFF. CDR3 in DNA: TGTGCCAGTAGGGACCGAACGGCCGGGGAGCTGTTTTTT.

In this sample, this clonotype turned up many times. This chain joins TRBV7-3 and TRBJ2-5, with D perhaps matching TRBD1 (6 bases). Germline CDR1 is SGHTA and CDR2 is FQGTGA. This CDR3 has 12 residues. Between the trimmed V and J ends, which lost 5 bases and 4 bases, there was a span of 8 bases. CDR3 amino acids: CASSKTGETQYF. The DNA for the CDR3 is TGTGCCAGCAGCAAGACAGGAGAGACCCAGTACTTC.

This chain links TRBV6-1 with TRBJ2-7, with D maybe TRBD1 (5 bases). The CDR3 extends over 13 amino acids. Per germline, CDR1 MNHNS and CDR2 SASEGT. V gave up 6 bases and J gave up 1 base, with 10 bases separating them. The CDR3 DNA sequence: TGTGCCAGCAGGGACACCGTTTCCTACGAGCAGTACTTC. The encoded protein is CASRDTVSYEQYF.

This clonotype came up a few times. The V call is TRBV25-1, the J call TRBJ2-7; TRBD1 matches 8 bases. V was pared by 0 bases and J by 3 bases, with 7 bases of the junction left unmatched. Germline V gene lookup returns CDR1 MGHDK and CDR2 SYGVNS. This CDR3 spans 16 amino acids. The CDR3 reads CASSEYLRQGIYEQYF. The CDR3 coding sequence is TGTGCCAGCAGTGAATACTTGCGACAGGGGATCTACGAGCAGTACTTC.

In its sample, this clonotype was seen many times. DNA for the CDR3: TGTGCCACCAGAGGGGACACGGCCGCCCCTGGGGCCAACGTCCTGACTTTC. Translated: CATRGDTAAPGANVLTF. The chain uses TRBV15 and TRBJ2-6; maybe TRBD1 (6 bases). Germline-derived CDR1 and CDR2 are LNHNV and YYDKDF (reference sequence). Trimming removed 6 bases from V and 2 bases from J, with 17 bases in between. The CDR3 is 17 residues long.

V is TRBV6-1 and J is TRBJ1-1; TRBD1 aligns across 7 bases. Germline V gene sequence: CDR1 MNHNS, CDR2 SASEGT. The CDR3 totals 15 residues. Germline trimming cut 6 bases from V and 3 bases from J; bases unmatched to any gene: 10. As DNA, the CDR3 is TGTGCCAGCAGGGAGCGACAGGGTTGGGACACTGAAGCTTTCTTT. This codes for CASRERQGWDTEAFF.

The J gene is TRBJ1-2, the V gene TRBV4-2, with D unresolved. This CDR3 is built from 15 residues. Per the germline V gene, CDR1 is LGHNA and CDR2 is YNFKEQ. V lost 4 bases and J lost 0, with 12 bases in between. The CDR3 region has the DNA TGTGCCAGCAGCCCCCAGGAGGGCTCTAACTATGGCTACACCTTC. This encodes CASSPQEGSNYGYTF.

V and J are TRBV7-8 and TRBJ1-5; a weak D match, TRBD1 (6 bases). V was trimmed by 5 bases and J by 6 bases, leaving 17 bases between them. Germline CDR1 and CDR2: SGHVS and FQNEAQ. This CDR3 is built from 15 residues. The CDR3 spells CASSTGSGVIQPQHF. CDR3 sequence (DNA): TGTGCCAGCAGCACAGGGTCAGGGGTGATTCAGCCCCAGCATTTT.